One and the same sample provided the 12 T cell receptor beta chains below, sequenced in a study of T cells in Graves' hyperthyroidism and ophthalmopathy. RNA transcripts yielded amplified TCR beta CDR3 regions. TCR CDR3 underwent first-round RT-PCR with the HTBI primer set. TCRdb fed the multiplex PCR reads into MiXCR, producing one record per CDR3 protein. Among over 500,000 distinct CDR3 sequences listed, 17% were seen once. Specimen: blood. All receptors come from a woman between 18 and 29 years old with Graves' ophthalmopathy.

This clonotype was detected ten times or more. The chain recombines TRBV20-1 with TRBJ1-2, with D possibly matching TRBD1 (5 bases). V shed 7 bases and J shed 3 bases, with 18 bases lying between them. Germline CDR1 and CDR2: DFQATT and SNEGSKA (reference sequence). The CDR3 has 14 residues. The CDR3 loop reads CSGSGGLTHYGYTF. CDR3 DNA sequence: TGCAGTGGCAGCGGGGGACTAACGCACTATGGCTACACCTTC.

This sequence joins TRBV12-3 or TRBV12-4 and TRBJ2-4, with D unclear. The CDR3 loop spans 16 amino acids. V was shortened by 6 bases and J by 0 bases, with 15 bases between the two germline ends. The CDR3 DNA is TGTGCCAGCAGCCGAGTGGGCGGCCTAGCCAAAAACATTCAGTACTTC. Amino acid sequence: CASSRVGGLAKNIQYF.

The rearrangement uses TRBV5-1 and TRBJ2-7; TRBD1 aligns across 7 bases. CDR1 and CDR2 (germline): SGHRS, YFSETQ. Trimming at V came to 5 bases and at J to 4 bases, leaving 9 bases not matched to a gene. The CDR3 spans 14 residues. The CDR3 here is CASSHDRARYEQYF. CDR3 bases: TGCGCCAGCAGTCACGACAGGGCGAGATACGAGCAGTACTTC. Full variable domain (remainder filled in from reference TRBV5-1 and TRBJ2-7): KAGVTQTPRYLIKTRGQQVTLSCSPISGHRSVSWYQQTPGQGLQFLFEYFSETQRNKGNFPGRFSGRQFSNSRSEMNVSTLELGDSALYLCASSHDRARYEQYFGPGTRLTVT.

In its sample, this clonotype was seen many times. The chain has TRBV6-2 or TRBV6-3 and TRBJ2-3; 15 bases map to TRBD2. Germline CDR1 reads MNHEY; CDR2 reads SVGEGT. The CDR3 has 16 residues. V lost 4 bases to trimming and J lost 5 bases; unmatched junction nucleotides: 4. The CDR3 DNA follows: TGTGCCAGCAGTTTGGGACTAGCGGGAGGCCAAGATACGCAGTATTTT. Translated: CASSLGLAGGQDTQYF.

CDR3 DNA sequence: TGTGCCAGTAGTCCCCAGGGGCGAACGGAAAACATTCAGTACTTC. Protein product: CASSPQGRTENIQYF. The chain combines TRBV19 with TRBJ2-4, with a weak D call TRBD1 (6 bases). In germline, CDR1 is LNHDA, CDR2 SQIVND (reference sequence). The germline V and J ends were trimmed by 5 bases and 5 bases, with 16 bases remaining between them. The CDR3 contains 15 residues.

This clonotype was counted ten times or more. The chain is built from TRBV10-3 and TRBJ2-1; 9 positions match TRBD1. V lost 4 bases and J lost 5; bases outside the gene matches: 3. The length of the CDR3 is 14 residues. CDR1 ENHRY and CDR2 SYGVKD come from the germline V gene. CDR3 protein: CAISGRDRDNEQFF. In nucleotides, the CDR3 is TGTGCCATCAGTGGCCGGGACAGGGACAATGAGCAGTTCTTC.

This clonotype was detected ten times or more. This sequence joins TRBV7-3 and TRBJ2-1; no firm D call. This CDR3 is 14 amino acids long. The V end was cut by 5 bases, the J end by 8 bases, with 16 bases between. Germline values: CDR1 SGHTA, CDR2 FQGTGA. CDR3: CASSQSIGRDEQFF. The CDR3 DNA sequence: TGTGCCAGCAGCCAGTCAATCGGGCGCGATGAGCAGTTCTTC.

The genes are TRBV27 and TRBJ2-1; D call uncertain. V shed 5 bases and J shed 0 bases, with 17 bases lying between them. The CDR3 extends over 17 amino acids. CDR1 and CDR2 from the germline V gene are MNHEY and SMNVEV (reference sequence). This chain's CDR3 is CASSPDGSWDSYNEQFF. The DNA for the CDR3 is TGTGCCAGCAGTCCCGATGGATCCTGGGACTCCTACAATGAGCAGTTCTTC.

The V gene is TRBV18, the J gene TRBJ1-5; TRBD1 aligns across 7 bases. CDR1 is KGHSH, CDR2 LQKENI, per germline. This CDR3 comprises 15 residues. V trimming: 3 bases; J trimming: 8 bases; junction bases outside the gene matches: 10. The CDR3 sequence: CASSPLRGTPEPQHF. Written as DNA, the CDR3 is TGTGCCAGCTCACCCCTCAGGGGGACCCCGGAGCCCCAGCATTTT.

This clonotype was observed at least ten times. The chain has TRBV30 and TRBJ1-2; 7 bases align to TRBD1. Germline lookup yields CDR1 GTSNPN and CDR2 SVGIG (reference sequence). J lost 8 bases, V lost 2 bases, and 11 bases had no gene match. This CDR3 spans 14 amino acids. This CDR3 is CAWSPRGYRGGYTF. In DNA form, the CDR3 reads TGTGCCTGGAGTCCCCGTGGGTACAGGGGAGGCTACACCTTC.

This clonotype occurred a few times. The chain joins TRBV6-5 to TRBJ1-2; perhaps TRBD1 as D (6 bases). Trimming removed 0 bases at V and 5 bases at J, with 13 bases between. The CDR3 spans 15 residues. Germline loops: CDR1 MNHEY, CDR2 SVGAGI. DNA of the CDR3: TGTGCCAGCAGTTACTCGATGCAGGGGCAGTATGGCTACACCTTC. Translated: CASSYSMQGQYGYTF.

Notes on this clonotype: One end of the junction does not line up with germline, which may come from a read error. The rearrangement joins TRBV28 to TRBJ2-1; D is unclear. The V gene's germline CDR1 is MDHEN and CDR2 SYDVKM. This CDR3 region has 11 residues. CDR3 sequence (DNA): TGTGCCGGCAGCTTGGGCAATGAGCAGTTCTTC. Protein product: CAGSLGNEQFF.